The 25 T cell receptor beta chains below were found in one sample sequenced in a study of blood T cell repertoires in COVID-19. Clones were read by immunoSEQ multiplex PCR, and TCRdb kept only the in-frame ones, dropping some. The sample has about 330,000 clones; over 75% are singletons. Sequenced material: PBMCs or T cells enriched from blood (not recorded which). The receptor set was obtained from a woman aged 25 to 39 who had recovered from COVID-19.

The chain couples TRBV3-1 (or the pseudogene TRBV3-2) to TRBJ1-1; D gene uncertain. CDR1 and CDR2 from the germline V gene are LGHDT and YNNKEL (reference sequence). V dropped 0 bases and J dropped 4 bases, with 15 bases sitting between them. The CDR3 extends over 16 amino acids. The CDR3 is CASSQDFGQVVTEAFF. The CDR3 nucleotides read TGTGCCAGCAGCCAAGATTTTGGGCAGGTGGTCACTGAAGCTTTCTTT.

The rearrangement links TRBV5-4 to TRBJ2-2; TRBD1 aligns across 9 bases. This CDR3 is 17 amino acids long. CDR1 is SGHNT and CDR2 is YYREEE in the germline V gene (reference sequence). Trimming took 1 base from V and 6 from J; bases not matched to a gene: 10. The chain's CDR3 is CASSLLRTGAHSGELFF. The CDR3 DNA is TGTGCCAGCAGCTTGCTTAGGACAGGGGCCCACTCCGGGGAGCTGTTTTTT. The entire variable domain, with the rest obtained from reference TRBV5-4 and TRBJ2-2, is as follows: ETGVTQSPTHLIKTRGQQVTLRCSSQSGHNTVSWYQQALGQGPQFIFQYYREEENGRGNFPPRFSGLQFPNYSSELNVNALELDDSALYLCASSLLRTGAHSGELFFGEGSRLTVL.

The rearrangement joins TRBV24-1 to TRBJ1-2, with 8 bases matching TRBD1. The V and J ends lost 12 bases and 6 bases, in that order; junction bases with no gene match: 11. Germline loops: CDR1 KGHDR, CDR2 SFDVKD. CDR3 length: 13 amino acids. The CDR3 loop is CASALTGVHGYTF. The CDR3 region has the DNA TGTGCCTCAGCCCTGACAGGGGTCCATGGCTACACCTTC.

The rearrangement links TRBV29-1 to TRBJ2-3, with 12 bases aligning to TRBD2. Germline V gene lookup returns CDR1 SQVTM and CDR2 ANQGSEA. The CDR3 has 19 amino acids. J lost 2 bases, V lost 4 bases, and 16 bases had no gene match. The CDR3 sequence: CSVAGTSGLRSYNTDTQYF. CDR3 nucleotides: TGCAGCGTTGCCGGGACTAGCGGGTTACGCTCCTATAACACAGATACGCAGTATTTT.

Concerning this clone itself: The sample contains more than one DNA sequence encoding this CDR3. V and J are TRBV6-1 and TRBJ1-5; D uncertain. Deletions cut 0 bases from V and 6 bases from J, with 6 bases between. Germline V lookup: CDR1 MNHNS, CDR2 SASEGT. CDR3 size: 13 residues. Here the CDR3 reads CASSEAGAQPQHF. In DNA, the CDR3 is TGTGCCAGCAGTGAAGCGGGAGCTCAGCCCCAGCATTTT.

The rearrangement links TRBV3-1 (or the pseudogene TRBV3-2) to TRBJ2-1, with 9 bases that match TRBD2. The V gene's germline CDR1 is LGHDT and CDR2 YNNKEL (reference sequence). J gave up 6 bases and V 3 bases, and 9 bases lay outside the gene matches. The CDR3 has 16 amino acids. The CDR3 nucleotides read TGTGCCAGCAGCCACAATAGCGGGGGCCTTCCCAATGAGCAGTTCTTC. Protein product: CASSHNSGGLPNEQFF.

The CDR3 region is CASSGTGGGDEKLFF. The CDR3 DNA reads TGTGCCAGCAGCGGCACAGGGGGCGGTGATGAAAAACTGTTTTTT. The J gene is TRBJ1-4, the V gene TRBV5-4, with 9 bases aligning to TRBD1. The CDR3 has 15 residues. Germline CDR1 is SGHNT and CDR2 is YYREEE (reference sequence). With V trimmed by 4 bases and J by 6 bases, 7 bases remained unmatched.

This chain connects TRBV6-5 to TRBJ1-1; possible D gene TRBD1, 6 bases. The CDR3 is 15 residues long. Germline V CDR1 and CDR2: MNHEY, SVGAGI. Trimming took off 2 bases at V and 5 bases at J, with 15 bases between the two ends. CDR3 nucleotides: TGTGCCAGCAGTTACCTCGGGGGGGGCGAAACTGAAGCTTTCTTT. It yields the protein CASSYLGGGETEAFF.

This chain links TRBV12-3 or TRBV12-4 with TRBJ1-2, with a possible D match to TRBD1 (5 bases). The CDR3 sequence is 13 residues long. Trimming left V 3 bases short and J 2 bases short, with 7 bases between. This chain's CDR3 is CASSLTENYGYTF. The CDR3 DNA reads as TGTGCCAGCAGTTTGACAGAAAACTATGGCTACACCTTC.

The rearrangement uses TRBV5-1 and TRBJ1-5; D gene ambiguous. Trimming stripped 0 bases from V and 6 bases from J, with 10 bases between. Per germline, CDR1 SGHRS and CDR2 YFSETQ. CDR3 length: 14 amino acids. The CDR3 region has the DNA TGCGCCAGCAGCTTGGCTGCGGGGTCTCAGCCCCAGCATTTT. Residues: CASSLAAGSQPQHF.

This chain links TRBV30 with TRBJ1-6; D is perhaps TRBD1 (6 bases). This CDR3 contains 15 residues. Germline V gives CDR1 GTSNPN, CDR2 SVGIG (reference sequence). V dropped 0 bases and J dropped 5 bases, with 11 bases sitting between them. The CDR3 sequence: CAWSVRQGHNSPLHF. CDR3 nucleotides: TGTGCCTGGAGTGTAAGGCAGGGGCATAATTCACCCCTCCACTTT.

CDR3 nucleotide sequence: TGTGCCAGTAGTATAGCAGCGGCAGATACGCAGTATTTT. Translation: CASSIAAADTQYF. V and J are TRBV19 and TRBJ2-3; maybe TRBD2 (5 bases). Germline-derived CDR1 and CDR2 are LNHDA and SQIVND (reference sequence). V dropped 1 base and J dropped 4 bases, with 6 bases sitting between them. The CDR3 sequence is 13 residues long.

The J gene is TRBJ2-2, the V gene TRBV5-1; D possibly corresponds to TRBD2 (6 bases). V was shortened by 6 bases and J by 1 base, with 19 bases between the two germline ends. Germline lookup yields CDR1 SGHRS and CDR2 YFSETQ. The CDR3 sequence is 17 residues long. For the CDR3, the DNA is TGCGCCAGCAACCCACGGAGGGTGGGCCAGAACACCGGGGAGCTGTTTTTT. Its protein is CASNPRRVGQNTGELFF.

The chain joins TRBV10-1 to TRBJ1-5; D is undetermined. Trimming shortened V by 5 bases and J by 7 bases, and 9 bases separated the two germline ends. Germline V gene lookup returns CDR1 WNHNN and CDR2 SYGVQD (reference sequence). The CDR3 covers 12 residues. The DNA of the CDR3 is TGCGCCAGCAGTCCGGCAGGACAGCCCCAGCATTTT. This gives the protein CASSPAGQPQHF.

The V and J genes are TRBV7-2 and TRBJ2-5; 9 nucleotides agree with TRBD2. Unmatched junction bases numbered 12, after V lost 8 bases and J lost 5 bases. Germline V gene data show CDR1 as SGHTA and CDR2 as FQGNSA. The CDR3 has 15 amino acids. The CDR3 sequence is CASGRGGTSRETQYF. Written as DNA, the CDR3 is TGTGCCAGCGGCCGGGGGGGGACTAGCAGGGAGACCCAGTACTTC.

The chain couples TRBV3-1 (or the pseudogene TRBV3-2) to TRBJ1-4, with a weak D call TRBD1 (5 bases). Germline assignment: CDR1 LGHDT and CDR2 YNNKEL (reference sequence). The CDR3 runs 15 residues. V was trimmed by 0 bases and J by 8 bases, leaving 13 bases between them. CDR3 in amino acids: CASSQDGRGEEKLFF. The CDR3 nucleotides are TGTGCCAGCAGCCAAGACGGGAGGGGTGAAGAAAAACTGTTTTTT.

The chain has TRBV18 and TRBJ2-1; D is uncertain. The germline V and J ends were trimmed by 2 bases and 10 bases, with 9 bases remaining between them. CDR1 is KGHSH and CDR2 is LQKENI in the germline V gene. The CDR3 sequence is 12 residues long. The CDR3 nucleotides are TGTGCCAGCTCACCAGGAGTCGTGGAGCAGTTCTTC. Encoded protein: CASSPGVVEQFF.

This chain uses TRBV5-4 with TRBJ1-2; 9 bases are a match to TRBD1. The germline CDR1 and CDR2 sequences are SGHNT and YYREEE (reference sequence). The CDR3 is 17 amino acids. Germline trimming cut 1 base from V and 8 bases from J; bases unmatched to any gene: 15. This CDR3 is CASSLLQGARTTSGYTF. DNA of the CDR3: TGTGCCAGCAGCTTGTTACAGGGGGCGCGAACGACATCGGGCTACACCTTC.

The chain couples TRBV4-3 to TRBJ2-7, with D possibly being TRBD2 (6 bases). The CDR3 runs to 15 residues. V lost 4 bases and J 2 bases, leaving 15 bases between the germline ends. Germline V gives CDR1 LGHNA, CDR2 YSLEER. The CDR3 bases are TGCGCCAGCAGCCTTTTCGTGGCGGGGACCTACGAGCAGTACTTC. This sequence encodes CASSLFVAGTYEQYF.

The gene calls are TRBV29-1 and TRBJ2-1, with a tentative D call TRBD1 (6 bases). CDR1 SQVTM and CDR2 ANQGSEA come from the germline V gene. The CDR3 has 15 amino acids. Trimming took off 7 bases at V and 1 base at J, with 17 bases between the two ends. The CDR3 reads CSGGVGAQSYNEQFF. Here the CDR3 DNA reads TGCAGCGGTGGGGTGGGGGCGCAGTCCTACAATGAGCAGTTCTTC.

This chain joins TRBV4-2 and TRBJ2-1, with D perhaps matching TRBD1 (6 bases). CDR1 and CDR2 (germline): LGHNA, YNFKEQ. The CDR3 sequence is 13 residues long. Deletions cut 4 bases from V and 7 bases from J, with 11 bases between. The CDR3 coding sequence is TGTGCCAGCAGCCCACAGGGACGGAATGAGCAGTTCTTC. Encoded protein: CASSPQGRNEQFF.

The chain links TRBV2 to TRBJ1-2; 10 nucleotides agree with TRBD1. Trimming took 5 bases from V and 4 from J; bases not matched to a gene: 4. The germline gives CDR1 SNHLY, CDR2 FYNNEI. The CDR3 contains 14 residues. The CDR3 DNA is TGTGCCAGCAGTACGGGACAGGGGATCTATGGCTACACCTTC. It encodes CASSTGQGIYGYTF.

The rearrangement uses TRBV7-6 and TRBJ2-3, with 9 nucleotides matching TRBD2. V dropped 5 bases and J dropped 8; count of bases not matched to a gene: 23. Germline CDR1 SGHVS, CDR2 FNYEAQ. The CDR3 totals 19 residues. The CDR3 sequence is CASSRTRPTSGSSFGTQYF. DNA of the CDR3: TGTGCCAGCAGCCGGACACGACCGACTAGCGGTTCCTCCTTTGGTACGCAGTATTTT.

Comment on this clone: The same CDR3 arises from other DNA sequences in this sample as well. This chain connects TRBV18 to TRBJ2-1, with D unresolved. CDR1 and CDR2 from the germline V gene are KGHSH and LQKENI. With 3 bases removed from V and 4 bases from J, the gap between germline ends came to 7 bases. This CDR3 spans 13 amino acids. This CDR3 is CASSPSSYNEQFF. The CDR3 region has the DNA TGTGCCAGCTCACCTTCGAGTTACAATGAGCAGTTCTTC.

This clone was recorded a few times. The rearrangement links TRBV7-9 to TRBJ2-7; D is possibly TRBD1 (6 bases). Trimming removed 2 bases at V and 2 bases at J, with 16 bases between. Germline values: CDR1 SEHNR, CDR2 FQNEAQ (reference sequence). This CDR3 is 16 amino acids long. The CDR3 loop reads CASSLPRDTATYEQYF. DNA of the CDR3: TGTGCCAGCAGCTTACCCCGGGACACTGCCACCTACGAGCAGTACTTC.